The rows below give T cell receptor beta chains drawn from one sample of a study of blood T cell repertoires in COVID-19. Clones were read by immunoSEQ multiplex PCR, and TCRdb kept only the in-frame ones, dropping some. The data show around 280,000 clones, 87% seen once. The sequenced sample consisted of PBMCs or T cells enriched from blood (not recorded which). The receptors were gathered from a woman aged 40 to 50 who had recovered from COVID-19. CDR3s include the opening cysteine and the closing phenylalanine or tryptophan. D genes are given only for firm matches. The listing skips clone size in some rows; elsewhere it reads once, few, many or a size class.

>.|TRBJ2-3|TRBV7-2|.
CASSLGAPDTQYF
TGTGCCAGCAGCTTAGGGGCCCCTGATACGCAGTATTTT
>TRBD1|TRBJ1-3|TRBV5-3|.
CARSLPLGTGSGNTIYF
TGTGCCAGAAGCTTGCCTCTAGGGACAGGGTCTGGAAACACCATATATTTT
>.|TRBJ1-1|TRBV18|.
CASSLFPGNNPQTTEAFF
TGTGCCAGCTCACTGTTCCCGGGGAACAACCCCCAAACCACTGAAGCTTTCTTT
>.|TRBJ1-5|TRBV18|.
CASSLDSTNQPQHF
TGTGCCAGCTCGCTAGACAGCACCAATCAGCCCCAGCATTTT
>.|TRBJ2-1|TRBV7-9|.
CASSSGLLFNEQFF
TGTGCCAGCAGCTCTGGCCTTCTCTTCAATGAGCAGTTCTTC
>.|TRBJ1-2|TRBV27|.
CASSLREGAGRSIYGYTF
TGTGCCAGCAGTTTAAGGGAGGGCGCTGGGAGAAGTATCTATGGCTACACCTTC
>.|TRBJ2-5|TRBV7-9|.
CASSRGAGETQYF
TGTGCCAGCAGTCGGGGGGCCGGGGAGACCCAGTACTTC
>TRBD1|TRBJ2-3|TRBV7-2|.
CASSSPQGDTQYF
TGTGCCAGCAGCTCGCCACAGGGGGATACGCAGTATTTT
>.|TRBJ2-7|TRBV19|.
CASSLFSGYEQYF
TGTGCCAGTAGTCTTTTTAGCGGCTACGAGCAGTACTTC
>TRBD1|TRBJ2-7|TRBV7-2|.
CASSLGPPGTGNYEQYF
TGTGCCAGCAGCTTAGGACCTCCCGGGACAGGAAACTACGAGCAGTACTTC
>.|TRBJ2-1|TRBV7-9|.
CASSPWAAGVDNEQFF
TGTGCCAGCAGCCCTTGGGCAGCGGGCGTGGACAATGAGCAGTTCTTC
>TRBD2|TRBJ2-7|TRBV9|.
CASSRGLAGDNEQYF
TGTGCCAGCAGCCGAGGACTAGCGGGAGATAACGAGCAGTACTTC
>TRBD2|TRBJ2-7|TRBV7-9|.
CASSSGLAFSSYEQYF
TGTGCCAGCAGCTCCGGACTAGCGTTCAGCTCCTACGAGCAGTACTTC
>.|TRBJ2-1|TRBV7-9|.
CASSFRAGNEQFF
TGTGCCAGCAGCTTTCGCGCGGGTAATGAGCAGTTCTTC
>.|TRBJ1-1|TRBV6-2/TRBV6-3|.
CASSSQGGGTEAFF
TGTGCCAGCAGTTCACAGGGCGGCGGTACTGAAGCTTTCTTT
>TRBD2|TRBJ2-1|TRBV7-3|.
CASSSLAGLNNEQFF
TGTGCCAGCAGCTCACTAGCGGGCCTTAACAATGAGCAGTTCTTC
>.|TRBJ2-4|TRBV7-9|once
CASSLEFGGYKNIQYF
TGTGCCAGCAGCTTAGAGTTCGGGGGATACAAAAACATTCAGTACTTC
>TRBD1|TRBJ2-3|TRBV5-1|.
CASSLQGPPTDTQYF
TGCGCCAGCAGCTTACAGGGGCCCCCCACAGATACGCAGTATTTT
>TRBD1|TRBJ2-7|TRBV29-1|.
CSVEDRTGKTYEQYF
TGCAGCGTTGAAGACCGGACAGGGAAGACCTACGAGCAGTACTTC
>.|TRBJ2-7|TRBV7-8|.
CASSRGLYEQYF
TGTGCCAGCAGCCGCGGACTATACGAGCAGTACTTC
>.|TRBJ2-3|TRBV7-2|many
CASSLDLEDTQYF
TGTGCCAGCAGCCTGGACTTGGAAGATACGCAGTATTTT
>.|TRBJ2-1|TRBV27|.
CASSFRGNPSRYNEQFF
TGTGCCAGCAGTTTCAGGGGAAATCCTAGCCGTTACAATGAGCAGTTCTTC
>.|TRBJ1-3|TRBV7-9|.
CARGQDPGNTIYF
TGTGCCAGGGGGCAGGATCCGGGAAACACCATATATTTT